This T cell receptor beta chain was identified in a study of Ad26.COV2.S vaccination and SARS-CoV-2 variants. The sample's treatment: about 20 received Ad26.COV2.S at low or high dose, single or two shots; about 5 received placebo; per-sample allocation not given. It was on day 63 after the first vaccine or placebo injection that samples were taken. Produced via immunoSEQ multiplex PCR; TCRdb's table is partial and in-frame only. The sample lists about 460,000 clones; roughly nine tenths were seen once. The CDR3 covers 14 residues. V gave up 0 bases and J gave up 2 bases, with 8 bases separating them. Germline loops: CDR1 SGHNT, CDR2 YENEEA.

The source was peripheral blood, collected in a trial of Ad26.COV2.S vaccine versus placebo. This clonotype was sampled from a person aged 18-60 years who received the Ad26.COV2.S COVID-19 vaccine or a placebo. V and J are TRBV11-3 and TRBJ2-7; D unclear. In DNA form, the CDR3 reads TGTGCCAGCAGCTTAGATGGAGCCGCCTACGAGCAGTACTTC. It specifies CASSLDGAAYEQYF.